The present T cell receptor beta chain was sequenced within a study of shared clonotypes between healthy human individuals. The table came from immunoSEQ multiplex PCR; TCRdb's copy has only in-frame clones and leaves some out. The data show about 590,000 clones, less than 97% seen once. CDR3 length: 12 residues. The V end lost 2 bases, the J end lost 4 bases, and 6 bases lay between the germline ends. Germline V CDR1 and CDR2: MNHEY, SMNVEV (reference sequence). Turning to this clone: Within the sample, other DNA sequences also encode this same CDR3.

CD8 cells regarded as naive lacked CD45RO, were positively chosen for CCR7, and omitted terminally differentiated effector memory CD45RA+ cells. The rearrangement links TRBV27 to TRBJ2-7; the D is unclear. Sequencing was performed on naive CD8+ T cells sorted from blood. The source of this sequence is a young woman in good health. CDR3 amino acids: CASSLMGYEQYF. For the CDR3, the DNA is TGTGCCAGCAGTTTAATGGGATACGAGCAGTACTTC.